Below are 27 T cell receptor beta chains sequenced from a single sample in a study of blood T cell repertoires in COVID-19. Assay: immunoSEQ multiplex PCR; the TCRdb copy retains only in-frame clones and omits some. The table shows fewer than 300,000 clones, with 70% to 90% occurring only once. The sample taken for sequencing was peripheral blood. The receptors here all came from a woman aged 40 to 50 who had recovered from COVID-19.

With regard to this clone: The sample has other DNA sequences that encode this CDR3 too. The chain carries TRBV6-2 or TRBV6-3 and TRBJ2-7, with 11 bases matching TRBD2. CDR1 and CDR2 from the germline V gene are MNHEY and SVGEGT. J gave up 5 bases and V 6 bases, and 6 bases lay outside the gene matches. The CDR3 consists of 14 residues. The CDR3 DNA sequence: TGTGCCAGCAGCCCTGGGACTAGCGGCCACGAGCAGTACTTC. Its protein product is CASSPGTSGHEQYF.

CDR3 in amino acids: CASSQRTGLGNSPLHF. The CDR3 DNA follows: TGTGCCAGTAGCCAGAGGACAGGGTTAGGGAATTCACCCCTCCACTTT. V and J are TRBV19 and TRBJ1-6; 8 bases agree with TRBD1. The CDR3 sequence is 16 residues long. J lost 7 bases, V lost 6 bases, and 11 bases had no gene match. CDR1 LNHDA and CDR2 SQIVND come from the germline V gene (reference sequence).

The J gene is TRBJ1-3, the V gene TRBV11-2; no definite D call. The germline V gene encodes CDR1 SGHAT and CDR2 FQNNGV. CDR3 length: 15 residues. V lost 5 bases, J lost 4 bases, and 15 bases lay in between. Here the CDR3 DNA reads TGTGCCAGCAGCCCCCGTTCGGGAAGGGGAAACACCATATATTTT. Protein sequence: CASSPRSGRGNTIYF.

Here the CDR3 reads CASSLAAGGGQPQHF. For the CDR3, the DNA is TGCGCCAGCAGCTTGGCGGCAGGGGGAGGACAGCCCCAGCATTTT. J is TRBJ1-5 and V is TRBV5-1, with 7 bases aligning to TRBD1. Germline assignment: CDR1 SGHRS and CDR2 YFSETQ. The CDR3 covers 15 residues. With V trimmed by 0 bases and J by 7 bases, 7 bases remained unmatched. Together with reference TRBV5-1 and TRBJ1-5, the CDR3 gives the full variable domain: KAGVTQTPRYLIKTRGQQVTLSCSPISGHRSVSWYQQTPGQGLQFLFEYFSETQRNKGNFPGRFSGRQFSNSRSEMNVSTLELGDSALYLCASSLAAGGGQPQHFGDGTRLSIL.

The chain joins TRBV3-1 (or the pseudogene TRBV3-2) to TRBJ1-5; D possibly corresponds to TRBD1 (5 bases). Per germline, CDR1 LGHDT and CDR2 YNNKEL (reference sequence). V lost 1 base, J lost 7 bases, and 11 bases lay in between. The CDR3 length is 14 residues. CDR3 in DNA: TGTGCCAGCAGCCAAGGGGCAGGGCAGCAGCCCCAGCATTTT. Protein sequence: CASSQGAGQQPQHF.

This rearrangement joins TRBV2 to TRBJ2-7; TRBD1 matches at 7 bases. J was trimmed by 5 bases and V by 2 bases; bases with no gene match: 9. Germline lookup yields CDR1 SNHLY and CDR2 FYNNEI. This CDR3 spans 15 amino acids. Here the CDR3 DNA reads TGTGCCAGCAGTGAAACGTGGCAGGGGGTGGACGAGCAGTACTTC. Its translation is CASSETWQGVDEQYF.

The gene calls are TRBV10-3 and TRBJ1-1; no firm D call. CDR1 ENHRY and CDR2 SYGVKD come from the germline V gene. This CDR3 has 13 residues. V lost 3 bases, J lost 5 bases, and 10 bases lay in between. CDR3 sequence (DNA): TGTGCCATCAGTGACGGGGTGGGGACTGAAGCTTTCTTT. Amino acids: CAISDGVGTEAFF.

The chain combines TRBV6-5 with TRBJ2-4, with D possibly matching TRBD2 (5 bases). Germline CDR1 is MNHEY and CDR2 is SVGAGI. The CDR3 totals 13 residues. V lost 6 bases to trimming and J lost 6 bases, with 12 bases between them. The CDR3 coding sequence is TGTGCCAGCAGGCGGGCGGAGGCAAACATTCAGTACTTC. Translating it yields CASRRAEANIQYF.

This chain uses TRBV6-2 or TRBV6-3 with TRBJ2-7; 13 bases are shared with TRBD2. The CDR3 loop spans 17 amino acids. Germline CDR1 and CDR2: MNHEY and SVGEGT. V was pared by 5 bases and J by 5 bases, with 12 bases of the junction left unmatched. CDR3 nucleotide sequence: TGTGCCAGCAGTAAACACACTAGCGGGAGGGCCACGGACGAGCAGTACTTC. Its protein is CASSKHTSGRATDEQYF.

This clone was found once. V gene TRBV10-3 combines with J gene TRBJ1-2; TRBD1 matches 8 bases. The ends lost 6 bases at V and 0 bases at J; junction bases unmatched: 3. The germline CDR1 and CDR2 sequences are ENHRY and SYGVKD. The CDR3 consists of 14 residues. CDR3: CAIRTGAANYGYTF. The CDR3 DNA is TGTGCCATCAGGACAGGGGCAGCTAACTATGGCTACACCTTC.

This chain links TRBV7-2 with TRBJ1-1; weak D call: TRBD1 (6 bases). CDR1 SGHTA and CDR2 FQGNSA come from the germline V gene. V lost 4 bases and J lost 7, with 16 bases in between. The CDR3 spans 14 residues. Here the CDR3 reads CASSSTTGPYEAFF. In nucleotides, the CDR3 is TGTGCCAGCAGCTCCACGACAGGCCCTTATGAAGCTTTCTTT. The whole variable domain, remainder taken from reference TRBV7-2 and TRBJ1-1, is GAGVSQSPSNKVTEKGKDVELRCDPISGHTALYWYRQSLGQGLEFLIYFQGNSAPDKSGLPSDRFSAERTGGSVSTLTIQRTQQEDSAVYLCASSSTTGPYEAFFGQGTRLTVV.

The chain employs TRBV6-2 or TRBV6-3 and TRBJ1-5; 7 bases match TRBD1. Germline V gene sequence: CDR1 MNHEY, CDR2 SVGEGT. The CDR3 is 19 residues long. Trimming removed 0 bases from V and 2 bases from J; junction bases left unmatched: 13. This CDR3 reads CASSYSVPPRDSGNQPQHF. CDR3 nucleotide sequence: TGTGCCAGCAGTTACTCCGTGCCCCCCCGGGACAGCGGCAATCAGCCCCAGCATTTT.

The rearrangement uses TRBV3-1 (or the pseudogene TRBV3-2) and TRBJ2-7; tentative D call: TRBD2 (6 bases). CDR1 is LGHDT and CDR2 is YNNKEL in the germline V gene (reference sequence). V was clipped by 2 bases and J by 6 bases, with 14 bases between them. The CDR3 runs 14 residues. This CDR3 reads CASSQLGGLSEQYF. Here the CDR3 DNA reads TGTGCCAGCAGCCAACTGGGAGGCCTCTCCGAGCAGTACTTC.

V gene TRBV5-6 combines with J gene TRBJ1-1, with D uncertain. The CDR3 contains 11 residues. V lost 3 bases, J lost 6 bases, and 6 bases lay in between. Germline V gene data show CDR1 as SGHDT and CDR2 as YYEEEE. The chain's CDR3 is CASSWAAEAFF. CDR3 nucleotides: TGTGCCAGCAGCTGGGCCGCTGAAGCTTTCTTT.

The V call is TRBV7-9, the J call TRBJ2-1, with a possible D match to TRBD2 (5 bases). The V and J ends lost 5 bases and 0 bases respectively, with 23 bases between them. CDR3 length equals 19 residues. Germline V gives CDR1 SEHNR, CDR2 FQNEAQ (reference sequence). The CDR3 loop is CASSGDYRGSPSSYNEQFF. The CDR3 bases are TGTGCCAGCAGCGGTGACTACCGCGGTTCTCCTAGCTCCTACAATGAGCAGTTCTTC.

The chain has TRBV29-1 and TRBJ1-1, with a possible D match to TRBD1 (5 bases). Germline V lookup: CDR1 SQVTM, CDR2 ANQGSEA. Trimming stripped 3 bases from V and 11 bases from J, with 13 bases between. This CDR3 spans 11 amino acids. CDR3 DNA sequence: TGCAGCGTTGATTGGGCCGGGGGTGCTTTCTTT. Its translation: CSVDWAGGAFF.

The rearrangement links TRBV9 to TRBJ2-1, with TRBD2 matching over 11 bases. CDR3 length: 18 amino acids. From germline, CDR1 is SGDLS and CDR2 YYNGEE. Trimming took 3 bases from V and 8 from J; bases not matched to a gene: 16. CDR3 protein: CASSAPGVAGGGGHEQFF. The CDR3 region has the DNA TGTGCCAGCAGCGCCCCCGGGGTAGCGGGAGGGGGGGGGCATGAGCAGTTCTTC.

The chain links TRBV10-3 to TRBJ1-4; 7 nucleotides align to TRBD1. After removal of 10 bases from V and 8 bases from J, the junction contained 13 bases not matched to a gene. This CDR3 is built from 14 residues. Looked up from germline, CDR1 is ENHRY and CDR2 is SYGVKD. In nucleotides, the CDR3 is TGTGCCAGCAGGGGGTCGGCAGGCGGGGAAAAACTGTTTTTT. Amino acids: CASRGSAGGEKLFF.

For the CDR3, the DNA is TGTGCCAGCAGCTTTATCGGGACCGGGGAGCTGTTTTTT. Translated, it gives CASSFIGTGELFF. This rearrangement joins TRBV11-3 to TRBJ2-2; D ambiguous. Germline CDR1 SGHNT, CDR2 YENEEA. V lost 3 bases to trimming and J lost 5 bases, with 7 bases between them. This CDR3 contains 13 residues.

In this sample, this clone turned up a few times. V is TRBV24-1 and J is TRBJ2-3; 10 positions match TRBD2. The V segment lost 10 bases and the J segment 1 base; nucleotides outside the gene matches: 1. This CDR3 is built from 13 residues. CDR1 is KGHDR and CDR2 is SFDVKD in the germline V gene. Here the CDR3 DNA reads TGTGCCACTGGACTAGCGGGCACAGATACGCAGTATTTT. Translation gives CATGLAGTDTQYF.

The chain couples TRBV2 to TRBJ1-1; D not certain. CDR3 length equals 13 residues. Germline assignment: CDR1 SNHLY and CDR2 FYNNEI. The V end lost 4 bases, the J end lost 1 base, and 7 bases lay between the germline ends. The CDR3 DNA is TGTGCCAGCAGTGTTGGAGCGAACACTGAAGCTTTCTTT. This sequence encodes CASSVGANTEAFF.

This chain uses TRBV10-2 with TRBJ2-1; 9 bases agree with TRBD2. The CDR3 extends over 13 amino acids. The junction had 3 bases not matched to a gene; V was cut back by 0 bases and J by 12 bases. CDR1 is WSHSY and CDR2 is SAAADI in the germline V gene. The CDR3 sequence: CASSESGGRAQFF. The CDR3 DNA follows: TGCGCCAGCAGTGAGTCGGGCGGGAGGGCGCAGTTCTTC.

This chain connects TRBV3-1 (or the pseudogene TRBV3-2) to TRBJ2-5; 9 bases are shared with TRBD1. This CDR3 has 16 amino acids. Germline trimming cut 4 bases from V and 2 bases from J; bases unmatched to any gene: 8. CDR1 and CDR2 from the germline V gene are LGHDT and YNNKEL (reference sequence). The CDR3 nucleotides read TGTGCCAGCAGCCGAGGGGACAGGGCGAAACAAGAGACCCAGTACTTC. Protein product: CASSRGDRAKQETQYF.

The chain links TRBV7-8 to TRBJ2-3; the match to TRBD2 covers 7 bases. V lost 5 bases, J lost 2 bases, and 13 bases stayed unmatched. Germline CDR1 reads SGHVS; CDR2 reads FQNEAQ. CDR3 length equals 17 residues. The CDR3 is CASSRPGEGPPTDTQYF. CDR3 bases: TGTGCCAGCAGCCGCCCGGGGGAGGGCCCCCCCACAGATACGCAGTATTTT.

The CDR3 DNA reads as TGTGCCAGCCCCCCCCCAGGTCGGAATGAGCAGTTCTTC. Its protein product is CASPPPGRNEQFF. This rearrangement joins TRBV7-2 to TRBJ2-1; D ambiguous. The CDR3 consists of 13 residues. Germline V CDR1 and CDR2: SGHTA, FQGNSA. The germline V and J ends were trimmed by 8 bases and 7 bases, with 15 bases remaining between them.

The gene calls are TRBV27 and TRBJ2-1, with TRBD2 matching 7 bases. This CDR3 spans 12 amino acids. Germline V gene lookup returns CDR1 MNHEY and CDR2 SMNVEV (reference sequence). The V gene end was trimmed by 3 bases and the J gene end by 9 bases; junction bases not matched to a gene: 2. The CDR3 here is CASSFGRGEQFF. The CDR3 DNA sequence: TGTGCCAGCAGTTTTGGGAGGGGTGAGCAGTTCTTC.

This chain uses TRBV14 with TRBJ2-2; TRBD2 agrees at 7 bases. The V gene's germline CDR1 is SGHDN and CDR2 FVKESK. The V segment lost 0 bases and the J segment 6 bases; nucleotides outside the gene matches: 13. This CDR3 has 18 amino acids. As DNA, the CDR3 is TGTGCCAGCAGCCAAGAGGAACGGGGACTAAACAAAGCCGGGGAGCTGTTTTTT. Encoded protein: CASSQEERGLNKAGELFF.